A single sample is the source of the 2 T cell receptor beta chains below, sequenced in a study of blood T cell repertoires in COVID-19 (dated by TCRdb to 2018 to 2020). Library generation was performed with the immunoSEQ multiplex PCR assay. Imported from immuneACCESS, the table was reduced by TCRdb to in-frame sequences with V and J called. These copies leave out some clones; in studies compared against another copy, an unresolved V gene accounts for under half, and the cause of the remainder is not known. Recorded for this sample are roughly 400,000 clones; roughly 90% of them occurred a single time. 1.4% to 1.5% of the sample lies in the top ten. Source material: PBMCs or T cells enriched from blood (not recorded which). The receptors originated from a woman aged 18-29 years who had been exposed to COVID-19.

The chain employs TRBV5-4 and TRBJ2-1; D is unresolved. The CDR3 length is 14 residues. CDR1 is SGHNT and CDR2 is YYREEE in the germline V gene (reference sequence). V was trimmed by 0 bases and J by 2 bases, leaving 6 bases between them. DNA for the CDR3: TGTGCCAGCAGCTTGGGACTCACCTACAATGAGCAGTTCTTC. Protein sequence: CASSLGLTYNEQFF. Drawing the rest from reference TRBV5-4 and TRBJ2-1, the complete variable domain is ETGVTQSPTHLIKTRGQQVTLRCSSQSGHNTVSWYQQALGQGPQFIFQYYREEENGRGNFPPRFSGLQFPNYSSELNVNALELDDSALYLCASSLGLTYNEQFFGPGTRLTVL.

The count of this clone is one. The J gene is TRBJ2-1, the V gene TRBV29-1; 7 nucleotides line up with TRBD1. The J segment lost 0 bases and the V segment lost 3 bases, leaving 5 bases of the junction unmatched. CDR3 length: 15 residues. Germline V gene data show CDR1 as SQVTM and CDR2 as ANQGSEA. The CDR3 nucleotides are TGCAGCGTTGATGGGACAGCGAGCTCCTACAATGAGCAGTTCTTC. Amino acids: CSVDGTASSYNEQFF.